The entry below describes one TCR beta chain. Assay: immunoSEQ multiplex PCR; the TCRdb copy retains only in-frame clones and omits some. The data hold about 330,000 clones, with about 87% observed a single time. These data are taken from a study of blood T cell repertoires in COVID-19. The V gene's germline CDR1 is SGHRS and CDR2 YFSETQ. Trimming took 4 bases from V and 6 from J; bases not matched to a gene: 9. This CDR3 spans 16 amino acids. Followed longitudinally, the Seattle patients had been enrolled during active infection. The chain couples TRBV5-1 to TRBJ1-6; 8 bases are a match to TRBD1. The sequencing input was peripheral blood. The clonotype comes from a man aged 25 to 40 with COVID-19, enrolled during active disease. This chain's CDR3 is CASSAQGAPGNSPLHF. In DNA form, the CDR3 reads TGCGCCAGCAGCGCGCAGGGGGCCCCTGGTAATTCACCCCTCCACTTT.